This entry describes one TCR beta chain. Its antigen is as yet unknown. These data are taken from a study of cytomegalovirus exposure and HLA in healthy donors. Study results and limitations: Rarity held for most TCR sequences, but there were some public TCRs that occurred in many donors. Later, an analysis found that TCR clusters from the first cohort tended to co-occur in the approximately 130 validation repertoires.

This CDR3 has 14 residues. V lost 5 bases and J lost 5, with 12 bases in between. In germline, CDR1 is MNHEY, CDR2 SMNVEV (reference sequence). TCRdb's copy holds only in-frame clones and misses some; the assay was immunoSEQ multiplex PCR. The sample includes some 150,000 clones, about 86% of them seen just once. Sequencing was done on a sample of PBMCs. This TCR was recovered from a woman aged 25 to 39 in good health and CMV-seronegative. V gene TRBV27 combines with J gene TRBJ1-4, with TRBD1 as a possible D gene (6 bases). CDR3 sequence: CASSPIDRNEKLFF. In DNA, the CDR3 is TGTGCCAGCAGTCCCATCGACAGGAATGAAAAACTGTTTTTT.